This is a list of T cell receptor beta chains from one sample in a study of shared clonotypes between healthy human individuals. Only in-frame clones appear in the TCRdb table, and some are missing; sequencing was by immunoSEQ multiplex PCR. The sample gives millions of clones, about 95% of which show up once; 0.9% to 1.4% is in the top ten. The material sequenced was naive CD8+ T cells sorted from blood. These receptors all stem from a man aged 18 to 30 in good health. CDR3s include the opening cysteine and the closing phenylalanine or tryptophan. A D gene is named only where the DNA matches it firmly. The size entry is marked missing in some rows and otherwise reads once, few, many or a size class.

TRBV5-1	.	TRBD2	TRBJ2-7	TGCGCCAGCAGCTTGGTCGAGCTAGCGGGCTCCTACGAGCAGTACTTC	CASSLVELAGSYEQYF
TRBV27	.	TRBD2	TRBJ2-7	TGTGCCAGCAGCCCGGGGGGTTACGAGCAGTACTTC	CASSPGGYEQYF
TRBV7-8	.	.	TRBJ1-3	TGTGCCAGCAGCTCCCGGGGGTCTGGAAACACCATATATTTT	CASSSRGSGNTIYF
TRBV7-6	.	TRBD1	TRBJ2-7	TGTGCCAGCAGCCCTGGACAGGGGGCTTCTATCGAGCAGTACTTC	CASSPGQGASIEQYF
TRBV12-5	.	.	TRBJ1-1	TGTGCTAGTGGTTTGGTAGTAGTTTACGGAACTCATATATTAGAAGCTTTCTTT	CASGLVVVYGTHILEAFF
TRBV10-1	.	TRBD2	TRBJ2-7	TGCGCCAGCAGTGCCGGGACTAGCGGATACGAGCAGTACTTC	CASSAGTSGYEQYF
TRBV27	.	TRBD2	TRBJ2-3	TGTGCCAGCAGCCTTAGCCGGGGGGATTACACAGATACGCAGTATTTT	CASSLSRGDYTDTQYF
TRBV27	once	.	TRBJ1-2	TGTGCCAGCAGCTATGACTCGCCGGTGGGCCTCGATGGCTACACCTTC	CASSYDSPVGLDGYTF
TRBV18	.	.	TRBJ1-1	TGTGCCAGCTCACTGGTTAACGCTGAAGCTTTCTTT	CASSLVNAEAFF
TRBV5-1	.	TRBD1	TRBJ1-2	TGCGCCAGCAGCTCCGCCTGGGATTTGACAGGGGTAGTCGATGGCTACACCTTC	CASSSAWDLTGVVDGYTF
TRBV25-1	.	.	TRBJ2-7	TGTGCCAGCAGTTACAGATCCTACGAGCAGTACTTC	CASSYRSYEQYF
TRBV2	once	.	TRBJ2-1	TGTGCCAGCAGTGTCAGTGGGACGGGATACAATGAGCAGTTCTTC	CASSVSGTGYNEQFF
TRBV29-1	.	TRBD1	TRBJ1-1	TGCAGCGGGAGACAGGGAAGTACTCGCACTGAAGCTTTCTTT	CSGRQGSTRTEAFF
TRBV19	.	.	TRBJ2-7	TGTGCCAGTAGCGTGAAGAGCTCCTACGAGCAGTACTTC	CASSVKSSYEQYF
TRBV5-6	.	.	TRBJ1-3	TGTGCCAGCAGCTTGGGCAGGGGTACAAACACCATATATTTT	CASSLGRGTNTIYF
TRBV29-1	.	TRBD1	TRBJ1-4	TGCAGCGTTGAAATGGAGGACAGGGAGCGAAAACTGTTTTTT	CSVEMEDRERKLFF
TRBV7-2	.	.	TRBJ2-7	TGTGCCAGCAGCTATACGACTGAATACGAGCAGTACTTC	CASSYTTEYEQYF
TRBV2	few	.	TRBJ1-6	TGTGCCAGCAGTGTGACTGGGCCCCTCCACTTT	CASSVTGPLHF
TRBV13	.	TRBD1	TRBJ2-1	TGTGCCAGCAGCTTAGGGGCAGGGGGATACAATGAGCAGTTCTTC	CASSLGAGGYNEQFF
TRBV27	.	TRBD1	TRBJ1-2	TGTGCCAGCAGTTTATCCGGGACAGGGGGTGGCTACACCTTC	CASSLSGTGGGYTF
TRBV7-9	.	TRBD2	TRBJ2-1	TGTGCCAGCAGCTTAGTACTAGCGGGGGTAGGAGAGCAGTTCTTC	CASSLVLAGVGEQFF
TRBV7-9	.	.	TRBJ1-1	TGTGCCAGCAGCTTAGCGCTTCCCGACAACACTGAAGCTTTCTTT	CASSLALPDNTEAFF
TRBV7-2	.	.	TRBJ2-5	TGTGCCAGCAGCCTCCCGACAGGGAGGGAGACCCAGTACTTC	CASSLPTGRETQYF